One and the same sample provided the 28 T cell receptor beta chains below, sequenced in a study of blood T cell repertoires in COVID-19. Using immunoSEQ multiplex PCR, the repertoire was profiled, and TCRdb retains in-frame clones only, with some absent. The sample carries over 150,000 clones, around 84% recorded once. The sample comprised peripheral blood. The receptors shown here come from a human donor in a cohort sampled during active COVID-19.

The V gene is TRBV7-8, the J gene TRBJ2-7, with D unresolved. Trimming took off 5 bases at V and 4 bases at J, with 6 bases between the two ends. Germline V lookup: CDR1 SGHVS, CDR2 FQNEAQ. This CDR3 spans 11 amino acids. CDR3 region: CASSRRYEQYF. CDR3 sequence (DNA): TGTGCCAGCAGCCGCCGTTACGAGCAGTACTTC.

The rearrangement links TRBV5-6 to TRBJ1-1; a weak D match, TRBD1 (6 bases). CDR1 SGHDT and CDR2 YYEEEE come from the germline V gene. Trimming left V 6 bases short and J 5 bases short, with 17 bases between. There are 14 residues in the CDR3. As DNA, the CDR3 is TGTGCCAGCATACACAGGGAGAGTTCAACTGAAGCTTTCTTT. This gives the protein CASIHRESSTEAFF.

The CDR3 region has the DNA TGTGCCAGTAGCTTCTGGTACCCGGGGGAAAAACTGTTTTTT. It specifies CASSFWYPGEKLFF. This rearrangement joins TRBV19 to TRBJ1-4; D is unclear. CDR1 LNHDA and CDR2 SQIVND come from the germline V gene (reference sequence). The V and J ends lost 6 bases and 8 bases respectively, with 16 bases between them. The CDR3 is 14 residues long.

This chain uses TRBV2 with TRBJ2-1; TRBD2 matches at 8 bases. Germline lookup yields CDR1 SNHLY and CDR2 FYNNEI. This CDR3 region has 15 residues. V lost 4 bases to trimming and J lost 3 bases; unmatched junction nucleotides: 5. The CDR3 nucleotides are TGTGCCAGCAGTGGCGTAGCGGGACTCTACAATGAGCAGTTCTTC. Its translation is CASSGVAGLYNEQFF. Full variable domain (remainder filled in from reference TRBV2 and TRBJ2-1): EPEVTQTPSHQVTQMGQEVILRCVPISNHLYFYWYRQILGQKVEFLVSFYNNEISEKSEIFDDQFSVERPDGSNFTLKIRSTKLEDSAMYFCASSGVAGLYNEQFFGPGTRLTVL.

This clone was picked up one time. This CDR3 is CASSQPGLAGGPGEQFF. The CDR3 DNA follows: TGTGCCAGCAGCCAGCCGGGACTAGCGGGAGGGCCCGGTGAGCAGTTCTTC. The genes are TRBV3-1 (or the pseudogene TRBV3-2) and TRBJ2-1; TRBD2 matches at 16 bases. CDR3 length: 17 residues. The germline gives CDR1 LGHDT, CDR2 YNNKEL (reference sequence). V gave up 3 bases and J gave up 9 bases; unmatched junction bases: 8.

V usage is TRBV5-1 and J usage is TRBJ1-1; TRBD1 is a possible D gene (6 bases). Trimming took off 3 bases at V and 1 base at J, with 16 bases between the two ends. The V gene's germline CDR1 is SGHRS and CDR2 YFSETQ. This CDR3 has 16 amino acids. The CDR3 sequence is CASSSATGHPNTEAFF. Written as DNA, the CDR3 is TGCGCCAGCAGCTCAGCTACGGGACACCCGAACACTGAAGCTTTCTTT.

The chain combines TRBV4-1 with TRBJ2-7; 7 bases line up with TRBD1. V shed 0 bases and J 6 bases; nucleotides not matched to a gene: 11. The CDR3 runs 16 residues. Germline values: CDR1 MGHRA, CDR2 YSYEKL. The CDR3 bases are TGCGCCAGCAGCCAAGATGAGGGGGCTTTATTCCGCGAGCAGTACTTC. As protein: CASSQDEGALFREQYF.

This chain joins TRBV9 and TRBJ2-7, with 8 bases lining up with TRBD1. With V trimmed by 3 bases and J by 5 bases, 13 bases remained unmatched. CDR1 SGDLS and CDR2 YYNGEE come from the germline V gene. The length of the CDR3 is 16 residues. The CDR3 DNA sequence: TGTGCCAGCAGCGGCCAAGTAGGGGGACAGGTTAACGAGCAGTACTTC. Its protein product is CASSGQVGGQVNEQYF. Drawing the rest from reference TRBV9 and TRBJ2-7, the complete variable domain is DSGVTQTPKHLITATGQRVTLRCSPRSGDLSVYWYQQSLDQGLQFLIQYYNGEERAKGNILERFSAQQFPDLHSELNLSSLELGDSALYFCASSGQVGGQVNEQYFGPGTRLTVT.

V and J are TRBV9 and TRBJ2-5, with a weak D call TRBD1 (5 bases). The V and J ends lost 3 bases and 4 bases respectively, with 10 bases between them. There are 13 residues in the CDR3. CDR1 SGDLS and CDR2 YYNGEE come from the germline V gene. CDR3 protein: CASSERGVETQYF. CDR3 nucleotides: TGTGCCAGCAGCGAAAGGGGTGTAGAGACCCAGTACTTC.

The chain recombines TRBV6-1 with TRBJ2-2, with D possibly TRBD2 on 6 matching bases. This CDR3 is 14 amino acids long. Germline V lookup: CDR1 MNHNS, CDR2 SASEGT. V lost 3 bases and J 3 bases, leaving 8 bases between the germline ends. CDR3 sequence reads: CASSDSGDTGELFF. In DNA, the CDR3 is TGTGCCAGCAGTGATAGCGGAGACACCGGGGAGCTGTTTTTT.

The CDR3 DNA reads TGTGCCAGCAGCCTACATGCGGGACAGAAGTTTAGCGGGAGGGCCCACGAGCAGTACTTC. It translates to CASSLHAGQKFSGRAHEQYF. The rearrangement uses TRBV14 and TRBJ2-7, with TRBD2 identical over 11 bases. V shed 4 bases and J 5 bases; nucleotides not matched to a gene: 22. The CDR3 runs to 20 residues. Germline V CDR1 and CDR2: SGHDN, FVKESK.

The gene calls are TRBV19 and TRBJ1-5, with 10 positions matching TRBD1. CDR3 length equals 15 residues. The V gene end was trimmed by 5 bases and the J gene end by 2 bases; junction bases not matched to a gene: 3. Looked up from germline, CDR1 is LNHDA and CDR2 is SQIVND (reference sequence). For the CDR3, the DNA is TGTGCCAGTAGTTCCGGGACAGGGGGCAATCAGCCCCAGCATTTT. This encodes CASSSGTGGNQPQHF. Combining the CDR3 with reference TRBV19 and TRBJ1-5 gives the whole variable domain DGGITQSPKYLFRKEGQNVTLSCEQNLNHDAMYWYRQDPGQGLRLIYYSQIVNDFQKGDIAEGYSVSREKKESFPLTVTSAQKNPTAFYLCASSSGTGGNQPQHFGDGTRLSIL.

The chain is built from TRBV6-6 and TRBJ2-7; 10 bases match TRBD1. The germline CDR1 and CDR2 sequences are MNHNY and SVGAGI (reference sequence). J was trimmed by 2 bases and V by 2 bases; bases with no gene match: 0. The CDR3 consists of 14 residues. The CDR3 coding sequence is TGTGCCAGCAGTTACGGGACAGGGGCCTACGAGCAGTACTTC. Its protein product is CASSYGTGAYEQYF.

The sample holds a few counts of this clone. The chain carries TRBV28 and TRBJ1-2; D may be TRBD1 (6 bases). Trimming took 4 bases from V and 1 from J, leaving 13 bases between them. The CDR3 is made up of 15 amino acids. The germline CDR1 and CDR2 sequences are MDHEN and SYDVKM. The CDR3 spells CASSSFRGFNYGYTF. The CDR3 DNA sequence: TGTGCCAGCAGTTCATTCAGGGGTTTTAACTATGGCTACACCTTC.

V is TRBV4-1 and J is TRBJ2-1, with D possibly TRBD2 on 5 matching bases. In germline, CDR1 is MGHRA, CDR2 YSYEKL. The CDR3 runs to 16 residues. The V end lost 0 bases, the J end lost 1 base, and 10 bases lay between the germline ends. The CDR3 coding sequence is TGCGCCAGCAGCCAAGATCCTGACTATTCCTACAATGAGCAGTTCTTC. Its protein is CASSQDPDYSYNEQFF.

This chain uses TRBV6-6 with TRBJ1-3, with TRBD1 as a possible D gene (6 bases). Germline CDR1 MNHNY, CDR2 SVGAGI (reference sequence). Trimming stripped 9 bases from V and 2 bases from J, with 11 bases between. This CDR3 has 13 residues. The CDR3 sequence: CASVRGTGNTIYF. The DNA for the CDR3 is TGTGCCAGTGTCAGGGGAACTGGAAACACCATATATTTT.

This clone appeared once. V is TRBV28 and J is TRBJ2-3; a possible D gene is TRBD2 (6 bases). Trimming stripped 5 bases from V and 2 bases from J, with 17 bases between. Germline loops: CDR1 MDHEN, CDR2 SYDVKM. This CDR3 is built from 16 residues. CDR3 in DNA: TGTGCCAGCAGTGACCCCCGCGGCGGGGCCACAGATACGCAGTATTTT. It specifies CASSDPRGGATDTQYF.

The chain uses TRBV28 and TRBJ2-7; 8 bases align to TRBD2. This CDR3 is built from 11 residues. The ends lost 5 bases at V and 6 bases at J; junction bases unmatched: 0. Germline V gene lookup returns CDR1 MDHEN and CDR2 SYDVKM. The CDR3 DNA reads as TGTGCCAGCAGTACTAGCGGCGAGCAGTACTTC. Translating it yields CASSTSGEQYF. The full variable domain, completed using reference TRBV28 and TRBJ2-7, is DVKVTQSSRYLVKRTGEKVFLECVQDMDHENMFWYRQDPGLGLRLIYFSYDVKMKEKGDIPEGYSVSREKKERFSLILESASTNQTSMYLCASSTSGEQYFGPGTRLTVT.

This clone was seen a single time. J is TRBJ2-5 and V is TRBV28; TRBD1 is a possible D gene (6 bases). CDR3 length equals 15 residues. Trimming removed 6 bases at V and 4 bases at J, with 18 bases between. The V gene's germline CDR1 is MDHEN and CDR2 SYDVKM. In DNA form, the CDR3 reads TGTGCCAGCAGCCTACTGACGGACAGCGGAGAGACCCAGTACTTC. Translation: CASSLLTDSGETQYF.

The chain combines TRBV3-1 (or the pseudogene TRBV3-2) with TRBJ1-3; no clear D gene. Trimming left V 0 bases short and J 1 base short, with 13 bases between. The CDR3 contains 17 residues. Germline V gene data show CDR1 as LGHDT and CDR2 as YNNKEL (reference sequence). For the CDR3, the DNA is TGTGCCAGCAGCCAAGAAGGAGGGTTGACTTCTGGAAACACCATATATTTT. Protein product: CASSQEGGLTSGNTIYF.

This clone appeared a single time. The V call is TRBV28, the J call TRBJ1-2, with 8 bases fitting TRBD1. Germline trimming cut 5 bases from V and 7 bases from J; bases unmatched to any gene: 9. The germline V gene has CDR1 MDHEN and CDR2 SYDVKM. This CDR3 comprises 14 residues. The CDR3 spells CASSNHRGVSGYTF. The CDR3 DNA follows: TGTGCCAGCAGTAATCACAGGGGGGTCAGTGGCTACACCTTC.

The chain employs TRBV2 and TRBJ2-7; 11 bases are shared with TRBD2. Losses at the gene ends were 5 bases for V and 3 bases for J; bases not matched to a gene: 6. In germline, CDR1 is SNHLY, CDR2 FYNNEI. CDR3 length: 15 residues. CDR3 nucleotide sequence: TGTGCCAGCAGTAAACCCGGGACTAGCGGCTACGAGCAGTACTTC. Amino acids: CASSKPGTSGYEQYF.

V gene TRBV5-1 combines with J gene TRBJ2-1; 9 bases are a match to TRBD2. The CDR3 runs to 16 residues. Germline V gene data show CDR1 as SGHRS and CDR2 as YFSETQ. The ends lost 4 bases at V and 8 bases at J; junction bases unmatched: 13. For the CDR3, the DNA is TGCGCCAGCAGCACACCCCCTAGCGGGAACCGGGATGAGCAGTTCTTC. Its translation: CASSTPPSGNRDEQFF.

This rearrangement joins TRBV28 to TRBJ1-5; 7 positions match TRBD1. The V gene end was trimmed by 5 bases and the J gene end by 2 bases; junction bases not matched to a gene: 12. Looked up from germline, CDR1 is MDHEN and CDR2 is SYDVKM. The CDR3 loop spans 17 amino acids. The CDR3 sequence: CASSPGQQLGGNQPQHF. CDR3 sequence (DNA): TGTGCCAGCAGTCCGGGACAGCAGTTAGGAGGCAATCAGCCCCAGCATTTT.

This sequence joins TRBV7-9 and TRBJ1-2, with D unclear. Trimming left V 5 bases short and J 2 bases short, with 12 bases between. The CDR3 runs to 14 residues. Germline CDR1 reads SEHNR; CDR2 reads FQNEAQ (reference sequence). CDR3 bases: TGTGCCAGCAGCAAACACCCGGGGAACTATGGCTACACCTTC. Translated: CASSKHPGNYGYTF.

This sequence joins TRBV28 and TRBJ2-3; TRBD2 aligns across 9 bases. Looked up from germline, CDR1 is MDHEN and CDR2 is SYDVKM. After removal of 3 bases from V and 2 bases from J, the junction contained 3 bases not matched to a gene. This CDR3 contains 15 residues. CDR3 residues: CASSFQREVTDTQYF. As DNA, the CDR3 is TGTGCCAGCAGTTTTCAGCGGGAGGTCACAGATACGCAGTATTTT.

The chain carries TRBV13 and TRBJ1-2; TRBD1 aligns across 11 bases. This CDR3 contains 14 residues. With V trimmed by 4 bases and J by 8 bases, 6 bases remained unmatched. The germline V gene has CDR1 PRHDT and CDR2 FYEKMQ (reference sequence). The DNA for the CDR3 is TGTGCCAGCAGCTCAGGACAGGGGGCTCGGGGCTACACCTTC. Translation: CASSSGQGARGYTF.

The CDR3 coding sequence is TGTGCCAGCAGTTTATCGACAGGACGGGAAAAACTGTTTTTT. Translation gives CASSLSTGREKLFF. The rearrangement joins TRBV27 to TRBJ1-4, with D perhaps matching TRBD1 (6 bases). The length of the CDR3 is 14 residues. The germline V gene has CDR1 MNHEY and CDR2 SMNVEV (reference sequence). Trimming took 0 bases from V and 8 from J, leaving 10 bases between them.